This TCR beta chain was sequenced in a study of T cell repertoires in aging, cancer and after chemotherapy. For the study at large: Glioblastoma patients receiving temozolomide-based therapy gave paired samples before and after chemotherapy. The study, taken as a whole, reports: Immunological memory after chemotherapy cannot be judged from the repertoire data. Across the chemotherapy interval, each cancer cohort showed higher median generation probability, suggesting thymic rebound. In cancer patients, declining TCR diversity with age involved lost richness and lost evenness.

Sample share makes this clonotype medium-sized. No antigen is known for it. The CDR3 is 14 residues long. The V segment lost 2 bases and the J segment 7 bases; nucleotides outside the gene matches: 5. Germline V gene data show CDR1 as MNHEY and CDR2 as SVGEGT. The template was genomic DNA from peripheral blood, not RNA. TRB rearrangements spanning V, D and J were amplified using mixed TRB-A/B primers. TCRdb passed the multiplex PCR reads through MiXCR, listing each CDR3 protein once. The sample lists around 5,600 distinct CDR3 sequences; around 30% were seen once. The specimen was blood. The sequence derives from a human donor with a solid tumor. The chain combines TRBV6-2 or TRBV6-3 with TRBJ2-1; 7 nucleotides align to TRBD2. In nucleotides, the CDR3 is TGTGCCAGCAGTTACGCGCTTAGCGGGAATGAGCAGTTCTTC. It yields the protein CASSYALSGNEQFF.